This T cell receptor beta chain was sequenced for a study of T-cell reconstitution after alpha-beta-depleted transplantation in children. For TCRbeta, the library was prepared with unique molecular identifiers. TCRdb reanalysed the PCR reads using MiXCR and keeps one entry per CDR3 protein. Of approximately 390,000 distinct CDR3 sequences detected, approximately 11% appear once; the ten largest clones hold approximately 5%. This clonotype came up many times. CDR1 SGHTA and CDR2 FQGNSA come from the germline V gene. The CDR3 runs to 14 residues. Trimming shortened V by 2 bases and J by 5 bases, and 12 bases separated the two germline ends.

The source is a human donor who donated a stem cell graft to a child with acute myeloid leukemia. The rearrangement uses TRBV7-2 and TRBJ2-5, with a tentative D call TRBD1 (7 bases). Source: PBMCs from the stem cell graft donor, taken from the stem cell graft. The CDR3 DNA reads TGTGCCAGCAGCTTATTTGCAGGGGGGGAGACCCAGTACTTC. Amino acids: CASSLFAGGETQYF.